This record concerns one T cell receptor (beta chain) sequence. Its antigen is unidentified. All participating donors were Caucasian adults from Nashville, Tennessee. This record belongs to a study of shared clonotypes between healthy human individuals. TCRdb keeps only in-frame clones here, not all; method: immunoSEQ multiplex PCR. The sample includes some 2.1 million clones, approximately 95% of them seen just once. There are 15 residues in the CDR3. With 0 bases clipped from V and 10 bases from J, the junction kept 5 bases outside the gene matches. Germline CDR1 reads SGHNT; CDR2 reads YYREEE (reference sequence). Study outcomes and limitations: There were few donors, and this limited the genetic and exposure-history diversity represented.

The origin of this receptor is a man aged 18 to 35 in good health. The source material was naive CD4+ T cells sorted from blood. Subset indicated: CD45RA+ positively selected. V gene TRBV5-4 combines with J gene TRBJ2-1; 12 bases map to TRBD2. CDR3 region: CASSLGLAGEKEQFF. The CDR3 DNA sequence: TGTGCCAGCAGCTTGGGACTAGCGGGAGAAAAAGAGCAGTTCTTC.